A single sample is the source of the 22 T cell receptor beta chains below, sequenced in a study of tumor T cells in aggressive B-cell lymphoma. Repertoires were generated with immunoSEQ multiplex PCR, while TCRdb's copy carries only in-frame clones and drops some. The table includes 2,000 to 2,500 clones, roughly 94% detected once. Input material: tumor tissue. These receptors were collected from an adult with diffuse large B cell lymphoma.

The CDR3 here is CASSYNAYQPQHF. CDR3 nucleotides: TGTGCCAGCAGTTACAACGCGTATCAGCCCCAGCATTTT. The rearrangement joins TRBV6-5 to TRBJ1-5; D unresolved. The CDR3 is made up of 13 amino acids. Germline values: CDR1 MNHEY, CDR2 SVGAGI. With 2 bases removed from V and 5 bases from J, the gap between germline ends came to 7 bases.

DNA for the CDR3: TGTGCCAGCAGTGAAGCTTGGGACAGGGCCAAGAACACTGAAGCTTTCTTT. It translates to CASSEAWDRAKNTEAFF. The V gene is TRBV2, the J gene TRBJ1-1, with TRBD1 matching 9 bases. The CDR3 loop spans 17 amino acids. Germline loops: CDR1 SNHLY, CDR2 FYNNEI. J was trimmed by 1 base and V by 0 bases; bases with no gene match: 6.

The V call is TRBV19, the J call TRBJ1-5; the match to TRBD1 covers 7 bases. J was trimmed by 5 bases and V by 2 bases; bases with no gene match: 9. Germline V gives CDR1 LNHDA, CDR2 SQIVND (reference sequence). The CDR3 is 16 residues long. The CDR3 DNA sequence: TGTGCCAGTAGTATAAAAACAGGGGTGAGGGATCAGCCCCAGCATTTT. It translates to CASSIKTGVRDQPQHF.

This chain joins TRBV9 and TRBJ2-3, with D unclear. The germline gives CDR1 SGDLS, CDR2 YYNGEE. This CDR3 region has 15 residues. V lost 0 bases and J lost 2, with 10 bases in between. The CDR3 sequence: CASSVANTATDTQYF. CDR3 DNA sequence: TGTGCCAGCAGCGTAGCGAACACCGCCACAGATACGCAGTATTTT.

The chain recombines TRBV6-5 with TRBJ2-7, with TRBD1 matching over 8 bases. This CDR3 contains 13 residues. The V gene's germline CDR1 is MNHEY and CDR2 SVGAGI. V shed 10 bases and J 4 bases; nucleotides not matched to a gene: 9. In DNA, the CDR3 is TGTGCCACCTCGTCAGGGGGCTTGTACGAGCAGTACTTC. Translation gives CATSSGGLYEQYF.

The chain uses TRBV6-5 and TRBJ1-1; D uncertain. Germline V gene sequence: CDR1 MNHEY, CDR2 SVGAGI. Trimming stripped 6 bases from V and 7 bases from J, with 18 bases between. This CDR3 is built from 14 residues. DNA for the CDR3: TGTGCCAGCAGCCCCCCAGGCCCCGGCGTTGAAGCTTTCTTT. The encoded protein is CASSPPGPGVEAFF.

This chain connects TRBV6-5 to TRBJ2-7, with D tentatively TRBD2 (6 bases). Trimming removed 0 bases at V and 2 bases at J, with 14 bases between. The CDR3 is made up of 16 amino acids. Germline loops: CDR1 MNHEY, CDR2 SVGAGI. This chain's CDR3 is CASSYSSGGLAYEQYF. DNA for the CDR3: TGTGCCAGCAGTTACTCGAGTGGGGGGTTGGCCTACGAGCAGTACTTC.

The chain combines TRBV27 with TRBJ2-3, with 11 bases fitting TRBD2. The CDR3 sequence is 18 residues long. The germline V gene has CDR1 MNHEY and CDR2 SMNVEV (reference sequence). The trim removed 5 bases at V and 0 bases at J, leaving 10 bases unmatched. The CDR3 DNA reads TGTGCCAGCAGTCACGGGACTAGCGGCGATTTTAGCACAGATACGCAGTATTTT. Translated, it gives CASSHGTSGDFSTDTQYF.

The chain couples TRBV7-2 to TRBJ1-6, with 7 bases lining up with TRBD1. This CDR3 spans 16 amino acids. CDR1 is SGHTA, CDR2 FQGNSA, per germline. V lost 7 bases to trimming and J lost 4 bases; unmatched junction nucleotides: 10. The CDR3 here is CASTYPSGQYNSPLHF. The CDR3, as DNA: TGTGCCAGCACCTACCCCTCGGGACAGTATAATTCACCCCTCCACTTT.

This chain joins TRBV6-5 and TRBJ1-6, with 8 bases matching TRBD1. V shed 4 bases and J 7 bases; nucleotides not matched to a gene: 3. The CDR3 is made up of 14 amino acids. Germline V CDR1 and CDR2: MNHEY, SVGAGI. CDR3: CASSSGQENSPLHF. In DNA, the CDR3 is TGTGCCAGCAGTTCGGGACAGGAGAATTCACCCCTCCACTTT.

The gene calls are TRBV30 and TRBJ2-7, with 8 bases identical to TRBD2. The CDR3 has 14 residues. After removal of 5 bases from V and 6 bases from J, the junction contained 12 bases not matched to a gene. Germline CDR1 GTSNPN, CDR2 SVGIG (reference sequence). CDR3 protein: CAWDMSGSPFEQYF. CDR3 sequence (DNA): TGTGCCTGGGATATGAGCGGGAGCCCTTTCGAGCAGTACTTC.

The chain employs TRBV9 and TRBJ1-2; D uncertain. V lost 2 bases to trimming and J lost 1 base, with 9 bases between them. The germline gives CDR1 SGDLS, CDR2 YYNGEE. The CDR3 extends over 14 amino acids. Written as DNA, the CDR3 is TGTGCCAGCAGCGTCTACAGAGATAACTATGGCTACACCTTC. Protein: CASSVYRDNYGYTF.

The J gene is TRBJ1-3, the V gene TRBV4-2; 11 nucleotides line up with TRBD1. The length of the CDR3 is 17 residues. With 3 bases clipped from V and 2 bases from J, the junction kept 6 bases outside the gene matches. The germline gives CDR1 LGHNA, CDR2 YNFKEQ. The CDR3 DNA follows: TGTGCCAGCAGCCAGATGGGACAGGGGGTTCCTGGAAACACCATATATTTT. Protein sequence: CASSQMGQGVPGNTIYF.

The V call is TRBV18, the J call TRBJ1-4; 7 positions agree with TRBD1. Germline lookup yields CDR1 KGHSH and CDR2 LQKENI. V gave up 4 bases and J gave up 1 base; unmatched junction bases: 3. The CDR3 contains 15 residues. The CDR3 spells CASSLRDRTNEKLFF. The CDR3 DNA follows: TGTGCCAGCTCACTCCGGGACAGAACTAATGAAAAACTGTTTTTT.

The chain has TRBV12-5 and TRBJ2-2, with TRBD1 as a possible D gene (7 bases). This CDR3 spans 19 amino acids. CDR1 and CDR2 (germline): LGHNT, FRNRAP. Trimming stripped 4 bases from V and 3 bases from J, with 24 bases between. The DNA for the CDR3 is TGTGCTAGTGGTTGGGGGCAGGGGGGCGCGGCTGCGGACACCGGGGAGCTGTTTTTT. It yields the protein CASGWGQGGAAADTGELFF.

The rearrangement links TRBV18 to TRBJ2-7; 7 bases map to TRBD1. J gave up 12 bases and V 6 bases, and 8 bases lay outside the gene matches. The CDR3 covers 11 residues. CDR1 and CDR2 (germline): KGHSH, LQKENI. Here the CDR3 DNA reads TGTGCCAGCTCTCAACCGGGACAGCCGTACTTC. Translation: CASSQPGQPYF.

This chain connects TRBV7-8 to TRBJ1-1; D may be TRBD1 (5 bases). Germline values: CDR1 SGHVS, CDR2 FQNEAQ. V gave up 5 bases and J gave up 1 base, with 17 bases separating them. There are 16 residues in the CDR3. The CDR3 protein is CASSIGAGRENTEAFF. In DNA form, the CDR3 reads TGTGCCAGCAGCATTGGGGCGGGGCGGGAGAACACTGAAGCTTTCTTT.

The count of this clone is one. The chain uses TRBV4-3 and TRBJ2-2, with TRBD2 identical over 9 bases. This CDR3 is 16 amino acids long. The ends lost 0 bases at V and 6 bases at J; junction bases unmatched: 5. Germline lookup yields CDR1 LGHNA and CDR2 YSLEER. The CDR3 DNA sequence: TGCGCCAGCAGCCAAGAGGAAAGCGGGAGGCCCGGGGAGCTGTTTTTT. It codes for CASSQEESGRPGELFF.

V is TRBV7-9 and J is TRBJ1-1; D is unresolved. The CDR3 totals 12 residues. The V gene's germline CDR1 is SEHNR and CDR2 FQNEAQ (reference sequence). The V end was cut by 5 bases, the J end by 4 bases, with 8 bases between. The CDR3 sequence: CASSPAGTEAFF. The CDR3 coding sequence is TGTGCCAGCAGCCCCGCGGGCACTGAAGCTTTCTTT.

The rearrangement links TRBV7-9 to TRBJ2-7; 11 positions agree with TRBD2. The germline gives CDR1 SEHNR, CDR2 FQNEAQ (reference sequence). The CDR3 has 16 amino acids. V trimming: 6 bases; J trimming: 9 bases; junction bases outside the gene matches: 16. The CDR3, as DNA: TGTGCCAGCAGTCGAGACCCCCTAGCGGGAGGTCCTGGGCAGTACTTC. Amino acid sequence: CASSRDPLAGGPGQYF.

The V and J genes are TRBV15 and TRBJ2-7, with TRBD2 matching 10 bases. Trimming cost V 1 base and J 4 bases; bases outside gene matches: 4. The CDR3 has 15 residues. CDR1 and CDR2 (germline): LNHNV, YYDKDF (reference sequence). CDR3 amino acids: CATSRASGSPYEQYF. The CDR3 DNA reads TGTGCCACCAGCAGAGCTAGCGGGAGTCCGTACGAGCAGTACTTC.

The rearrangement joins TRBV28 to TRBJ1-2; 8 bases match TRBD1. CDR3 length: 13 residues. After removal of 2 bases from V and 7 bases from J, the junction contained 3 bases not matched to a gene. Per the germline V gene, CDR1 is MDHEN and CDR2 is SYDVKM. The CDR3 is CASSLTGGGGYTF. The CDR3 region has the DNA TGTGCCAGCAGTTTAACAGGGGGTGGTGGCTACACCTTC.